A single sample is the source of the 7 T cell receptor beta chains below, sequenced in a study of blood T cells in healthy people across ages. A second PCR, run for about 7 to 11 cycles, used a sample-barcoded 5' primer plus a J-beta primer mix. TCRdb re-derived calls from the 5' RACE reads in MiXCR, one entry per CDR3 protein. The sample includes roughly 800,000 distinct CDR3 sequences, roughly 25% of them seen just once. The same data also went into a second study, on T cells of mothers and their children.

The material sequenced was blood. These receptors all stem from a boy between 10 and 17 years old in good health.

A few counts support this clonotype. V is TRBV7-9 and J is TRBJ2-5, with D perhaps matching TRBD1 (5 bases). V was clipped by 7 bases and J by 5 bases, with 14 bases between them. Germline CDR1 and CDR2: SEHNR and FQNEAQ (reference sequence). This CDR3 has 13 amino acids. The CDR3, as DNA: TGTGCCAGCACTGGACAAGGATTGGAGACCCAGTACTTC. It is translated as CASTGQGLETQYF.

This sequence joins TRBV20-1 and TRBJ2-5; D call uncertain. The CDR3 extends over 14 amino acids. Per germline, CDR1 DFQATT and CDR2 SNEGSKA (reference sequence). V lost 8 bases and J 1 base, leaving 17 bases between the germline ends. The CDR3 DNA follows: TGCAGTACATTAGCCAGAGGACGCCAAGAGACCCAGTACTTC. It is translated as CSTLARGRQETQYF.

The CDR3 DNA sequence: TGTGCCAGCAGCTTGGAGTCAGGGGGAAATGAAAAACTGTTTTTT. This translates into CASSLESGGNEKLFF. This rearrangement joins TRBV5-5 to TRBJ1-4; 7 bases fit TRBD1. Germline CDR1 SGHKS, CDR2 YYEKEE (reference sequence). After removal of 0 bases from V and 5 bases from J, the junction contained 4 bases not matched to a gene. The CDR3 length is 15 residues.

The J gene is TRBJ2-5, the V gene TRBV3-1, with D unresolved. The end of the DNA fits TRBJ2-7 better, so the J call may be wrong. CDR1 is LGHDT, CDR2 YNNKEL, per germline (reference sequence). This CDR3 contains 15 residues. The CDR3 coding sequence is TGTGCCAGCAGCCAAGATTCGAGTTCCGCCTACGAGCAGTACTTC. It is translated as CASSQDSSSAYEQYF.

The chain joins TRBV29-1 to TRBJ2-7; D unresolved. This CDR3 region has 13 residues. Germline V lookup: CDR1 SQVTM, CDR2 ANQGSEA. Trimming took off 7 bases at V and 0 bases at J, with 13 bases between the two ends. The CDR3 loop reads CSGTDMSSYEQYF. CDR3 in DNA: TGCAGCGGGACCGACATGTCCTCCTACGAGCAGTACTTC.

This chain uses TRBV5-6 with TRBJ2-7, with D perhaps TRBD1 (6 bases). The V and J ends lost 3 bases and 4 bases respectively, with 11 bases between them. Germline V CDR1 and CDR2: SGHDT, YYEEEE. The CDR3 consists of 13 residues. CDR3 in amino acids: CASSWAGEYEQYF. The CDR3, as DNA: TGTGCCAGCAGCTGGGCAGGGGAATACGAGCAGTACTTC.

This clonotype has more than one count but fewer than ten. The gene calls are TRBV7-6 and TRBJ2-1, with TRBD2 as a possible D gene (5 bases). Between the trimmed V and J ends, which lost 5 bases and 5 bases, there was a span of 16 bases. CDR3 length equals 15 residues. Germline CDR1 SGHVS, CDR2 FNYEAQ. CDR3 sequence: CASSPLPGVHNEQFF. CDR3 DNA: TGTGCCAGCAGCCCACTCCCCGGGGTTCACAATGAGCAGTTCTTC. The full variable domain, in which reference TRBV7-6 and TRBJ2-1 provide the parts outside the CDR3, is GAGVSQSPRYKVTKRGQDVALRCDPISGHVSLYWYRQALGQGPEFLTYFNYEAQQDKSGLPNDRFSAERPEGSISTLTIQRTEQRDSAMYRCASSPLPGVHNEQFFGPGTRLTVL.